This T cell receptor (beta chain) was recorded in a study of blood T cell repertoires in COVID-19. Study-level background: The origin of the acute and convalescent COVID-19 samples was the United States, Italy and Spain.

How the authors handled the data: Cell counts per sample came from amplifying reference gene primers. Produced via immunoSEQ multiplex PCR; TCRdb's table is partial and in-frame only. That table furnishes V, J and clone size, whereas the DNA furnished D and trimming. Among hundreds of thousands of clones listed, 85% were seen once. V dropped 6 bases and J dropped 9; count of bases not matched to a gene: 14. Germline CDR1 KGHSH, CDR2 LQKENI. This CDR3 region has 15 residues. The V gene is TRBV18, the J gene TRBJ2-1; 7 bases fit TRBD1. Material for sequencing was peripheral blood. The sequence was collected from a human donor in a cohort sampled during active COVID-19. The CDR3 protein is CASSPTTGNLREQFF. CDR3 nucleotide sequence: TGTGCCAGCTCGCCGACGACAGGGAACCTACGTGAGCAGTTCTTC.